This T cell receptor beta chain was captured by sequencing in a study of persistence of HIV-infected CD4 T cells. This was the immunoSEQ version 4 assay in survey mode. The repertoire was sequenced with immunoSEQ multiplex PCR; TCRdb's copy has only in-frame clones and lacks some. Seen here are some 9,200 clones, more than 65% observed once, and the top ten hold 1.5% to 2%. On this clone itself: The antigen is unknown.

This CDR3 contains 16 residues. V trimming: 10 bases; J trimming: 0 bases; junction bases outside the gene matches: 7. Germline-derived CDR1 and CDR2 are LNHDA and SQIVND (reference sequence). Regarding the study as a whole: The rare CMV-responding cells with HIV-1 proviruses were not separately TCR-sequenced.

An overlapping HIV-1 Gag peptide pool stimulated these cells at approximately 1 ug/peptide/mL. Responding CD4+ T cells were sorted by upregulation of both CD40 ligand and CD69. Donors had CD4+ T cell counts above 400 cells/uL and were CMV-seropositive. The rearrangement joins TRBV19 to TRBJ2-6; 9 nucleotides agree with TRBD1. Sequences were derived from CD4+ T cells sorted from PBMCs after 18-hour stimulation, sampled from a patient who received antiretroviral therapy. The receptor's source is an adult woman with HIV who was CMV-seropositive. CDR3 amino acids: CATQGAKYSGANVLTF. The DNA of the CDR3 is TGTGCCACACAGGGGGCGAAGTACTCTGGGGCCAACGTCCTGACTTTC.